This TCR beta chain was identified in a study of CD8 T cells in ankylosing spondylitis. TCRdb analysed the 5' RACE reads with MiXCR anew, one entry per CDR3 protein. The sample carries about 310,000 distinct CDR3 sequences, 20% to 25% recorded once. V was trimmed by 4 bases and J by 6 bases, leaving 10 bases between them. Germline CDR1 reads SGHTA; CDR2 reads FQGNSA. This CDR3 has 12 amino acids. V is TRBV7-2 and J is TRBJ2-7, with D unclear. Sequencing was performed on blood, either unsorted or a sorted T cell fraction (not recorded which). This TCR was recovered from a female donor with ankylosing spondylitis or in good health (not recorded which). DNA of the CDR3: TGTGCCAGCAGCTCCCCTGGACGCGAGCAGTACTTC. Amino acids: CASSSPGREQYF.